The clone carrying this T cell receptor (beta chain) occurred a few times. Its antigen is not known. The sample comes from a study of T-cell memory formation after mild COVID-19. Amplification by 5'RACE using constant-segment primers produced TCR alpha and TCR beta cDNA libraries that carried sample barcodes and UMIs. TCRdb fed the 5' RACE reads into MiXCR, producing one record per CDR3 protein. In the table there are about 340,000 distinct CDR3 sequences, 10% to 15% of which are singletons. CDR1 and CDR2 (germline): SEHNR, FQNEAQ (reference sequence). The CDR3 length is 12 residues. Trimming took 5 bases from V and 8 from J; bases not matched to a gene: 5. Whole-study results and caveats: Day 15 to 85 contracting clones showed balanced CD4/CD8; day 15 to 37 expanders favored CD4+. Second-wave clones that peaked on day 37 lacked confirmed SARS-CoV-2 specificity.

The sample was PBMCs or a T cell subset sorted from them (not recorded which). This clonotype was obtained from a man between 18 and 35 years old who had mild COVID-19 (a few samples of this study predate the infection). Cell type and time point are not known. V is TRBV7-9 and J is TRBJ1-2, with 7 nucleotides matching TRBD1. This chain's CDR3 is CASSLDREGYTF. In DNA, the CDR3 is TGTGCCAGCAGCCTAGACAGGGAAGGCTACACCTTC.